These T cell receptor beta chains were read from a single sample in a study of blood T cell repertoires in COVID-19. TCRdb's table, derived via immunoSEQ multiplex PCR, lists solely in-frame clones and lacks some. Of a few hundred thousand clones detected, around nine tenths appear once; the ten largest clones hold approximately 1.2%. The specimen was PBMCs or T cells enriched from blood (not recorded which). The receptor source for this set is a woman aged 18 to 35 who had recovered from COVID-19. Each CDR3 is given without its conserved first and last residue. The D gene is left open where the match is weak.

TRBV5-6 . ASSPPPGQPLH
TRBV6-4 . ASSHEATTGELF
TRBV11-2 TRBD2 ASSLGLAGYTDTQY
TRBV2 . ATRRAVNSPLH
TRBV2 TRBD1 ASGQGNTEAF
TRBV4-1 . ASSQDTGYTEAF
TRBV5-5 . ASSLGLGRGVEAF
TRBV19 TRBD1 ASSLGTVPMNTEAF
TRBV30 . AWSVTSTEAF
TRBV30 . AWSTVMNTEAF
TRBV7-9 . ASSLGGSGELF
TRBV10-2 . ASRAKGLLSSYEQY
TRBV7-8 TRBD1 ASSLRVTGTGKRVSPLH
TRBV3-1/TRBV3-2 . ASSVQTGNTEAF
TRBV4-1 . ASSQDQGSNYGYT
TRBV6-5 . ASTRGQPNTEAF
TRBV2 TRBD1 ASSAQGVKQPQH
TRBV12-3/TRBV12-4 . ASTTNREKLF